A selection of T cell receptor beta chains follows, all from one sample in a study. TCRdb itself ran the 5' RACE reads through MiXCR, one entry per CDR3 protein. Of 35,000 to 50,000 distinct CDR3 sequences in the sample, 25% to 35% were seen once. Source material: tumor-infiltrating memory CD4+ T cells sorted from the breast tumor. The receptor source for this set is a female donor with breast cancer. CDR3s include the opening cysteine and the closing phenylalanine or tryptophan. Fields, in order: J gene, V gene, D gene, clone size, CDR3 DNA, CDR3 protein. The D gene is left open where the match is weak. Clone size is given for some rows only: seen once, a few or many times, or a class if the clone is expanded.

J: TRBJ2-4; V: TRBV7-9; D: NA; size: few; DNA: TGTGCCAGCAGCTCGTCCGGTCAAAACATTCAGTACTTC; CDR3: CASSSSGQNIQYF
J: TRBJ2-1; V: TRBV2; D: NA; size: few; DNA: TGTGCCAGCAGTGACCCCAGAAACCCCTTCAATGAGCAGTTCTTC; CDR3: CASSDPRNPFNEQFF
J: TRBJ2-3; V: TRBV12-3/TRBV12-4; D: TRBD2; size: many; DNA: TGTGCCAGCAGTTCCCTTGCCATCCTAGCGGGAGTTCGGACAGATACGCAGTATTTT; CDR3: CASSSLAILAGVRTDTQYF
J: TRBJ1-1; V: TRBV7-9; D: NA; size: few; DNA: TGTGCCAGCGCCACGGACAGCACGAACACTGAAGCTTTCTTT; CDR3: CASATDSTNTEAFF
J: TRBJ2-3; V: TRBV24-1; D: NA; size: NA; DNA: TGTGCCACCAGTGATTCGGGGGCTTTGGCAGATACGCAGTATTTT; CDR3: CATSDSGALADTQYF
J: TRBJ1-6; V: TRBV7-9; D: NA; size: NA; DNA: TGTGCCAGCAGCTTGGGGGGGCGTTCACCCCTCCACTTT; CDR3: CASSLGGRSPLHF
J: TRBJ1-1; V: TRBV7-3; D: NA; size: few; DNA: TGTGCCAGCAGCCCGACGGGGGGGGGAGGCACTGAAGCTTTCTTT; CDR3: CASSPTGGGGTEAFF
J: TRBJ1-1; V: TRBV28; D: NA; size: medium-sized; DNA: TGTGCCAGCAGGGTAACGGGGGACATGAACACTGAAGCTTTCTTT; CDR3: CASRVTGDMNTEAFF
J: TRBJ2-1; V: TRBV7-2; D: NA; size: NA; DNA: TGTGCCAGCAGCTCCATTGGGAATGAGCAGTTCTTC; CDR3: CASSSIGNEQFF
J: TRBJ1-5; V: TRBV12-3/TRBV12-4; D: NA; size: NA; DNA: TGTGCCAGCAGTTTATCTGGGCCCCTCGGGAATCAGCCCCAGCATTTT; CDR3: CASSLSGPLGNQPQHF
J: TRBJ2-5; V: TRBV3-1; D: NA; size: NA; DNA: TGTGCCAGCAGCCAACGAACAGGGACCCAAGAGACCCAGTACTTC; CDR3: CASSQRTGTQETQYF
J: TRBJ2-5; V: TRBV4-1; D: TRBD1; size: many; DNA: TGCGCCAGCAGCCAAGACGGGACAGCTCAAGAGACCCAGTACTTC; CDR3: CASSQDGTAQETQYF
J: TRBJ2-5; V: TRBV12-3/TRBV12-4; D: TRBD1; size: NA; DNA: TGTGCCAGCAGCCGTGGACAGGGCCAAGAGACCCAGAACTTC; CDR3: CASSRGQGQETQNF
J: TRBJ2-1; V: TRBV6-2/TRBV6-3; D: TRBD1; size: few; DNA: TGTGCCAGCAGACAAGCCGGGACAGGCTCCTACGATGAGCAGTTCTTC; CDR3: CASRQAGTGSYDEQFF
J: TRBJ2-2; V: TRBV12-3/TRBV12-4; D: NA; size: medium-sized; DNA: TGTGCCAGCAGTCCCTGGGCAGGAAACACCGGGGAGCTGTTTTTT; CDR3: CASSPWAGNTGELFF
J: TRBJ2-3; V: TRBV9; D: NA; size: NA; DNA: TGTGCCAGCAGCGTAGTTATAGGGGCAGATACGCAGTATTTT; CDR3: CASSVVIGADTQYF
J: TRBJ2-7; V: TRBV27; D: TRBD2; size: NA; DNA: TGTGCCAGCAGCGGACTAGCGGAGTACGAGCAGTACTTC; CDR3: CASSGLAEYEQYF
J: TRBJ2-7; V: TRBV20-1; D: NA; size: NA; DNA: TGCAGTGCTAGAGGTCAGGCCTACGAGCAGTACTTC; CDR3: CSARGQAYEQYF
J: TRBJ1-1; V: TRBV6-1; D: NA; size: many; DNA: TGTGCCAGCAGTGTTTGGGTTGAAGGTACGGAAGCTTTCTTT; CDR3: CASSVWVEGTEAFF
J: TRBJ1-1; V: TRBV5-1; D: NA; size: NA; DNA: TGCGCCAGCAGCTTGAGTCACGGCACTGAAGCTTTCTTT; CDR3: CASSLSHGTEAFF
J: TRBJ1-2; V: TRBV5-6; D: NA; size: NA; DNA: TGTGCCAGCAGCTTGGGACTCCGAGAGGACTACACCTTC; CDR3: CASSLGLREDYTF
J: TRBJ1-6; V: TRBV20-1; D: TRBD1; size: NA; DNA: TGCAGTGCCCCGGGACAGGGGGCGGCTATGGGACCCCTCCACTTT; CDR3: CSAPGQGAAMGPLHF
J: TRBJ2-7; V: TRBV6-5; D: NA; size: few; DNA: TGTGCCAGCAGTTACTCGCGACGTCTAGCCCTCGGCGAGCAGTACTTC; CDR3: CASSYSRRLALGEQYF
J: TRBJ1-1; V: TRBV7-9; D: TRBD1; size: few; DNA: TGTGCCAGCAGCACGACAGGGGGGGGAGGAGGCACTGAAGCTTTCTTT; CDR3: CASSTTGGGGGTEAFF
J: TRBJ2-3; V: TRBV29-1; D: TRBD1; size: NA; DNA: TGCAGCGGCCAAAGGACAGGCGGTGGGGATACGCAGTATTTT; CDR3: CSGQRTGGGDTQYF
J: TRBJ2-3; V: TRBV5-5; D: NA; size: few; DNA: TGTGCCAGCAGCTTTAGCGTGGGGGCCTTCACAGATACGCAGTATTTT; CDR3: CASSFSVGAFTDTQYF
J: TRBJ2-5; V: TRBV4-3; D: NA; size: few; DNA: TGCGCCAGCAGCCAGGAGAGATGGGGGGAGACCCAGTACTTC; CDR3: CASSQERWGETQYF
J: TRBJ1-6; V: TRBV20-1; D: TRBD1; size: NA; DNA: TGCAGTGCTAGGCAGATGGCAGGGACAGTTTCCTTT; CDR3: CSARQMAGTVSF
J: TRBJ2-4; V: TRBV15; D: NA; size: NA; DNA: TGTGCCACCAGGCCGGGAAACTCTGTAAACATTCAGTACTTC; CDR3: CATRPGNSVNIQYF
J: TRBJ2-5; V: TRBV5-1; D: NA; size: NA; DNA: TGCGCCAGCAGCTTGTTGGGCCTTCAAGAGACCCAGTACTTC; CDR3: CASSLLGLQETQYF
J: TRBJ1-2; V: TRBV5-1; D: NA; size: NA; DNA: TGCGCCAGCAGCCCGGGGCGACCTAGGTCCGGGGGCTACACCTTC; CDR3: CASSPGRPRSGGYTF
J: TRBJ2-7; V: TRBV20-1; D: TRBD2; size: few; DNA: TGCAGTGCTAGAGATCCCCTAGCGGGGGACTACGAGCAGTACTTC; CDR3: CSARDPLAGDYEQYF
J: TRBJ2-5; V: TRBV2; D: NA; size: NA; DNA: TGTGCCAGCAGTGAAGGACGGGAGACCCAGTACTTC; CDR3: CASSEGRETQYF
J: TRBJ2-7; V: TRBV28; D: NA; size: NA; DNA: TGTGCCAGCAGTTTGGCCCCCATTTATCGGGAGTTTTACGAGCAGTACTTC; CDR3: CASSLAPIYREFYEQYF
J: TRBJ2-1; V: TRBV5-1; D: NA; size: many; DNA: TGCGCCAGCAGCCCTGAAGCCGGGACTCTCAATGAGCAGTTCTTC; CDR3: CASSPEAGTLNEQFF
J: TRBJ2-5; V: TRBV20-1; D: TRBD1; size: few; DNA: TGCAGTGCTAGAACCGGGACAGGGGGCGAGACCCAGTACTTC; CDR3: CSARTGTGGETQYF
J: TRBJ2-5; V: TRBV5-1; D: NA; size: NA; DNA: TGCGCCAGCAGCTTGGACAGCGCTCGAGAGACCCAGTACTTC; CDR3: CASSLDSARETQYF
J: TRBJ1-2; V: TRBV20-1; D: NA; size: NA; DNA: TGCAGTGCTAGGGGGGCGCATGGCTACACCTTC; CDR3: CSARGAHGYTF
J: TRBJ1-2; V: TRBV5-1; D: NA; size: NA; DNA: TGCGCCAGCAGCCCGGAGTGGAGGCCTAACTATGGCTACACCTTC; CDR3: CASSPEWRPNYGYTF
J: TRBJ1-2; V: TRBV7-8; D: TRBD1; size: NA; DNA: TGTGCCAGCAGCTTAGCTGGACAGGACTATGGCTACACCTTC; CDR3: CASSLAGQDYGYTF
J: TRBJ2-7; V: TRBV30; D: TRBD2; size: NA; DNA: TGTGCCTGGAGTCCTTGGGGACTAGCGGATTCCTACGAGCAGTACTTC; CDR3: CAWSPWGLADSYEQYF
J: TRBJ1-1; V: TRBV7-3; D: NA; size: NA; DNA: TGTGCCAGCAGCTCGAGCCTTCTCGAAGTAACTGAAGCTTTCTTT; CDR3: CASSSSLLEVTEAFF